The 30 T cell receptor beta chains listed next were all sequenced from one sample in a study of T cells in Graves' hyperthyroidism and ophthalmopathy. TCR beta CDR3 regions were amplified from RNA transcripts. TCR CDR3 underwent first-round RT-PCR with the HTBI primer set. In TCRdb, the multiplex PCR reads were re-called with MiXCR into one record per CDR3 protein. Here the sample spans 490,000 or so distinct CDR3 sequences, nearly 20% being singletons. What was sequenced was blood. These receptors all stem from a man in his forties with Graves' ophthalmopathy.

At least ten counts were recorded for this clonotype. The chain has TRBV2 and TRBJ2-1, with D unresolved. This CDR3 region has 12 residues. Trimming left V 7 bases short and J 0 bases short, with 4 bases between. Germline assignment: CDR1 SNHLY and CDR2 FYNNEI. CDR3: CASIGSYNEQFF. In DNA form, the CDR3 reads TGTGCCAGCATTGGCTCCTACAATGAGCAGTTCTTC.

This clonotype occurred once. The rearrangement links TRBV3-1 to TRBJ2-7; 8 positions agree with TRBD1. The CDR3 consists of 13 residues. Trimming removed 1 base from V and 7 bases from J; junction bases left unmatched: 3. CDR1 and CDR2 (germline): LGHDT, YNNKEL (reference sequence). CDR3 coding DNA: TGTGCCAGCAGCCAAGCCCGGGACAGGGAGCAGTACTTC. Protein sequence: CASSQARDREQYF.

The chain employs TRBV7-6 and TRBJ2-1; D not resolved. V lost 2 bases, J lost 8 bases, and 7 bases lay in between. CDR1 SGHVS and CDR2 FNYEAQ come from the germline V gene. The CDR3 length is 12 residues. CDR3 region: CASSLYMDEQFF. The CDR3 nucleotides are TGTGCCAGCAGCTTATATATGGATGAGCAGTTCTTC.

This chain joins TRBV12-3 or TRBV12-4 and TRBJ1-3; 8 bases agree with TRBD1. The CDR3 extends over 17 amino acids. With 2 bases clipped from V and 2 bases from J, the junction kept 8 bases outside the gene matches. CDR3 DNA: TGTGCCAGCAGTTTAAGTCATGGGGGACAGGCTGGAAACACCATATATTTT. It encodes CASSLSHGGQAGNTIYF.

The V call is TRBV20-1, the J call TRBJ2-1; weak D call: TRBD1 (5 bases). The germline V gene has CDR1 DFQATT and CDR2 SNEGSKA (reference sequence). Trimming shortened V by 6 bases and J by 5 bases, and 17 bases separated the two germline ends. This CDR3 is 14 amino acids long. Written as DNA, the CDR3 is TGCAGTGCCCGCCACGGCAGGGCGAACAATGAGCAGTTCTTC. Translating it yields CSARHGRANNEQFF.

This clonotype was counted ten times or more. CDR3 DNA sequence: TGTGCCAGCAGCTCTAGGACAGAATTCTACGAGCAGTACTTC. This translates into CASSSRTEFYEQYF. V usage is TRBV28 and J usage is TRBJ2-7; maybe TRBD1 (6 bases). Trimming stripped 6 bases from V and 3 bases from J, with 15 bases between. Per the germline V gene, CDR1 is MDHEN and CDR2 is SYDVKM. The CDR3 has 14 residues.

This clonotype was found a few times. The chain employs TRBV27 and TRBJ2-5; 7 bases map to TRBD1. The V gene end was trimmed by 6 bases and the J gene end by 4 bases; junction bases not matched to a gene: 11. The CDR3 covers 15 residues. Germline assignment: CDR1 MNHEY and CDR2 SMNVEV (reference sequence). In DNA, the CDR3 is TGTGCCAGCAGAATCCGGGACAGTCCTATAGAGACCCAGTACTTC. This encodes CASRIRDSPIETQYF.

At least ten counts were recorded for this clonotype. This sequence joins TRBV20-1 and TRBJ2-1; D is unclear. This CDR3 comprises 12 residues. Germline CDR1 and CDR2: DFQATT and SNEGSKA (reference sequence). Trimming removed 5 bases from V and 10 bases from J, with 15 bases in between. Written as DNA, the CDR3 is TGCAGTGCTCATTCGCGTTTGGGGGAGCAGTTCTTC. The encoded protein is CSAHSRLGEQFF.

This clonotype was detected a few times. The rearrangement uses TRBV20-1 and TRBJ2-5; TRBD2 matches 7 bases. The CDR3 length is 14 residues. V lost 6 bases and J lost 1; bases outside the gene matches: 8. CDR1 is DFQATT, CDR2 SNEGSKA, per germline (reference sequence). The CDR3 here is CSALRLAGQETQYF. The DNA for the CDR3 is TGCAGTGCCCTCCGACTAGCTGGCCAAGAGACCCAGTACTTC.

This clonotype was observed many times. The chain carries TRBV20-1 and TRBJ2-5; 8 positions match TRBD1. Germline-derived CDR1 and CDR2 are DFQATT and SNEGSKA (reference sequence). The V gene end was trimmed by 0 bases and the J gene end by 5 bases; junction bases not matched to a gene: 11. The CDR3 has 16 amino acids. The CDR3, as DNA: TGCAGTGCTAGAGATCTGGCAGGGGGCGCGAAGGAGACCCAGTACTTC. Protein sequence: CSARDLAGGAKETQYF.

The V call is TRBV3-1, the J call TRBJ2-2; the D is unclear. The CDR3 has 12 amino acids. V dropped 3 bases and J dropped 9 bases, with 8 bases sitting between them. Germline CDR1 reads LGHDT; CDR2 reads YNNKEL (reference sequence). CDR3 in amino acids: CASSQLRRELFF. The CDR3 bases are TGTGCCAGCAGCCAGCTTCGGAGGGAGCTGTTTTTT.

Many counts were recorded for this clonotype. The V call is TRBV6-5, the J call TRBJ2-7; the match to TRBD1 covers 8 bases. The CDR3 totals 16 residues. Germline values: CDR1 MNHEY, CDR2 SVGAGI. Losses at the gene ends were 0 bases for V and 9 bases for J; bases not matched to a gene: 13. The CDR3 nucleotides are TGTGCCAGCAGTTACTCCCAAGGGAAGACGACAGGGGCGCAGTACTTC. Its protein is CASSYSQGKTTGAQYF.

The genes are TRBV29-1 and TRBJ1-2; 7 positions agree with TRBD1. The trim removed 1 base at V and 4 bases at J, leaving 9 bases unmatched. Germline assignment: CDR1 SQVTM and CDR2 ANQGSEA. The CDR3 loop spans 15 amino acids. CDR3 sequence (DNA): TGCAGCGTTGAAGCTATCGACAGGGCCAGCTATGGCTACACCTTC. It specifies CSVEAIDRASYGYTF.

The sample holds many counts of this clonotype. This rearrangement joins TRBV11-2 to TRBJ2-3; 8 positions agree with TRBD1. The CDR3 contains 15 residues. The V segment lost 5 bases and the J segment 1 base; nucleotides outside the gene matches: 5. Looked up from germline, CDR1 is SGHAT and CDR2 is FQNNGV. Written as DNA, the CDR3 is TGTGCCAGCAGCGCCGGACAGGGCGGCACAGATACGCAGTATTTT. Its protein is CASSAGQGGTDTQYF.

Details on this clonotype: At one of its ends the junction is not consistent with the germline gene, which may arise from a read error. The V call is TRBV19, the J call TRBJ2-4; a weak D match, TRBD1 (5 bases). Germline CDR1 LNHDA, CDR2 SQIVND (reference sequence). This CDR3 has 14 amino acids. In nucleotides, the CDR3 is TGTGCCAGTAGTGTAGACAGAGCCAAAAACATTCAGTACTTC. Residues: CASSVDRAKNIQYF. Supplemented by reference TRBV19 and TRBJ2-4, the full variable domain reads DGGITQSPKYLFRKEGQNVTLSCEQNLNHDAMYWYRQDPGQGLRLIYYSQIVNDFQKGDIAEGYSVSREKKESFPLTVTSAQKNPTAFYLCASSVDRAKNIQYFGAGTRLSVL.

Worth noting for this clonotype: A much larger clone lies one base from this, so it may be a read error. In this CDR3 the conserved last residue, phenylalanine or tryptophan, is missing, so a read error is likely. The chain is built from TRBV6-2 or TRBV6-3 and TRBJ2-7; a possible D gene is TRBD1 (6 bases). Germline V gene data show CDR1 as MNHEY and CDR2 as SVGEGT. The V end lost 2 bases, the J end lost 0 bases, and 14 bases lay between the germline ends. The CDR3 length is 16 residues. The DNA of the CDR3 is TGTGCCAGCAGTTACCCTGGACAGCAGAGCTCCTACGAGCAGTACTCC. It translates to CASSYPGQQSSYEQYS.

CDR3 sequence reads: CASSSGGLDRFYGYTF. The CDR3 DNA follows: TGTGCCAGCAGTTCAGGGGGGTTGGACAGATTCTATGGCTACACCTTC. J is TRBJ1-2 and V is TRBV27, with 7 bases matching TRBD1. The CDR3 runs to 16 residues. Germline V gene lookup returns CDR1 MNHEY and CDR2 SMNVEV (reference sequence). V trimming: 4 bases; J trimming: 4 bases; junction bases outside the gene matches: 12.

This clonotype has a handful of counts. The CDR3 DNA is TGTGCCAGCATCGGGGTCGCCCCGGCGGGCACTGAAGCTTTCTTT. It codes for CASIGVAPAGTEAFF. This chain joins TRBV9 and TRBJ1-1; D is unresolved. The CDR3 consists of 15 residues. Germline CDR1 SGDLS, CDR2 YYNGEE. The germline V and J ends were trimmed by 6 bases and 4 bases, with 19 bases remaining between them. The entire variable domain, with the rest obtained from reference TRBV9 and TRBJ1-1, is as follows: DSGVTQTPKHLITATGQRVTLRCSPRSGDLSVYWYQQSLDQGLQFLIQYYNGEERAKGNILERFSAQQFPDLHSELNLSSLELGDSALYFCASIGVAPAGTEAFFGQGTRLTVV.

V and J are TRBV9 and TRBJ1-6; D ambiguous. The germline CDR1 and CDR2 sequences are SGDLS and YYNGEE. Trimming removed 3 bases at V and 7 bases at J, with 8 bases between. This CDR3 spans 13 amino acids. CDR3 DNA: TGTGCCAGCAGCGCCACACAGAATTCACCCCTCCACTTT. Translating gives CASSATQNSPLHF. The whole variable domain, remainder taken from reference TRBV9 and TRBJ1-6, is DSGVTQTPKHLITATGQRVTLRCSPRSGDLSVYWYQQSLDQGLQFLIQYYNGEERAKGNILERFSAQQFPDLHSELNLSSLELGDSALYFCASSATQNSPLHFGNGTRLTVT.

The table lists this clonotype with a few counts. The rearrangement joins TRBV6-5 to TRBJ2-5, with 8 bases identical to TRBD2. Losses at the gene ends were 2 bases for V and 5 bases for J; bases not matched to a gene: 10. The CDR3 covers 16 residues. Germline V CDR1 and CDR2: MNHEY, SVGAGI. DNA of the CDR3: TGTGCCAGCAGTTACCCCGAGCGGGAGAATCAGGAGACCCAGTACTTC. This gives the protein CASSYPERENQETQYF.

This clonotype was detected only a few times. The CDR3 sequence: CSASRVVGAPGSPLHF. The CDR3 DNA follows: TGCAGTGCTAGTAGGGTCGTGGGGGCGCCCGGGTCACCCCTCCACTTT. V usage is TRBV20-1 and J usage is TRBJ1-6; a possible D gene is TRBD1 (6 bases). The germline CDR1 and CDR2 sequences are DFQATT and SNEGSKA (reference sequence). Trimming removed 3 bases from V and 10 bases from J, with 22 bases in between. CDR3 length: 16 amino acids.

This clonotype was seen ten or more times. The chain employs TRBV7-9 and TRBJ1-1; maybe TRBD1 (5 bases). CDR1 is SEHNR and CDR2 is FQNEAQ in the germline V gene (reference sequence). V lost 2 bases and J lost 12, with 19 bases in between. The CDR3 spans 14 residues. CDR3 DNA: TGTGCCAGCAGCTTACGTGACCAGGGACTTGAGACTTTCTTT. Translated: CASSLRDQGLETFF.

This clonotype was recorded at least ten times. This chain joins TRBV30 and TRBJ2-1; no clear D gene. V dropped 0 bases and J dropped 12 bases, with 12 bases sitting between them. This CDR3 region has 12 residues. Germline V gene sequence: CDR1 GTSNPN, CDR2 SVGIG (reference sequence). The DNA for the CDR3 is TGTGCCTGGAGTGTACCCGGCCGCGCGCAGTTCTTC. Protein sequence: CAWSVPGRAQFF.

The table lists this clonotype with many counts. This chain uses TRBV12-3 or TRBV12-4 with TRBJ2-1, with 9 positions matching TRBD2. The CDR3 consists of 15 residues. J lost 4 bases, V lost 6 bases, and 7 bases had no gene match. CDR3 bases: TGTGCCAGCAGCCCTCTTAGCGGGAGATACAATGAGCAGTTCTTC. Its translation is CASSPLSGRYNEQFF.

This clonotype was detected only a few times. The V gene is TRBV19, the J gene TRBJ1-2, with 10 bases lining up with TRBD1. The CDR3 has 14 residues. The V segment lost 7 bases and the J segment 4 bases; nucleotides outside the gene matches: 6. Germline CDR1 reads LNHDA; CDR2 reads SQIVND (reference sequence). The CDR3 region is CASIRTGGAYGYTF. Written as DNA, the CDR3 is TGTGCCAGTATTCGGACAGGGGGAGCCTATGGCTACACCTTC.

This clonotype was recorded many times. The chain joins TRBV9 to TRBJ2-1; TRBD1 matches 8 bases. This CDR3 contains 15 residues. J gave up 6 bases and V 7 bases, and 12 bases lay outside the gene matches. The germline gives CDR1 SGDLS, CDR2 YYNGEE. Here the CDR3 DNA reads TGTGCCAGCGCGAAAGGGGGACAGGCCTTCAATGAGCAGTTCTTC. Protein: CASAKGGQAFNEQFF. The entire variable domain, with the rest obtained from reference TRBV9 and TRBJ2-1, is as follows: DSGVTQTPKHLITATGQRVTLRCSPRSGDLSVYWYQQSLDQGLQFLIQYYNGEERAKGNILERFSAQQFPDLHSELNLSSLELGDSALYFCASAKGGQAFNEQFFGPGTRLTVL.

In this sample, this clonotype turned up many times. The J gene is TRBJ1-2, the V gene TRBV19; tentatively, D is TRBD1 (6 bases). Germline V gene data show CDR1 as LNHDA and CDR2 as SQIVND (reference sequence). Trimming pared 6 bases from V and 1 base from J, leaving 18 bases between. CDR3 size: 16 residues. Written as DNA, the CDR3 is TGTGCCAGTAGCGACGGGACAACTATCTATAACTATGGCTACACCTTC. Amino acid sequence: CASSDGTTIYNYGYTF.

This clonotype was detected ten times or more. This chain joins TRBV3-1 and TRBJ1-2; perhaps TRBD1 as D (5 bases). This CDR3 contains 15 residues. The V gene's germline CDR1 is LGHDT and CDR2 YNNKEL (reference sequence). The V end lost 0 bases, the J end lost 8 bases, and 16 bases lay between the germline ends. CDR3 residues: CASSQEPRQGEGYTF. In nucleotides, the CDR3 is TGTGCCAGCAGCCAAGAACCCCGGCAGGGAGAAGGCTACACCTTC.

This clonotype was counted ten times or more. The chain joins TRBV11-2 to TRBJ2-1; D possibly corresponds to TRBD2 (8 bases). Germline values: CDR1 SGHAT, CDR2 FQNNGV. CDR3 size: 14 residues. Trimming took 2 bases from V and 9 from J, leaving 14 bases between them. As DNA, the CDR3 is TGTGCCAGCAGCTTACGGGAGGGGGCGCTTGAGCAGTTCTTC. Translating it yields CASSLREGALEQFF.

On this clonotype itself: The junction differs from germline at one of its ends, possibly a read error. For the CDR3, the DNA is TGTGCCCGCAGCCATGGGATTGCGAGTGACAATGAGCAGTTCTTC. This gives the protein CARSHGIASDNEQFF. This chain connects TRBV4-2 to TRBJ2-1; D gene ambiguous. This CDR3 comprises 15 residues. Germline V gives CDR1 LGHNA, CDR2 YNFKEQ.